These 19 T cell receptor beta chains originate from one sample sequenced in a study of shared clonotypes between healthy human individuals. This table comes from immunoSEQ multiplex PCR, and its TCRdb copy is limited to in-frame clones, with some not included. This sample has roughly 1,000,000 clones; about four fifths occur once, and the top ten carry 0.6% to 0.75%. The material sequenced was memory CD4+ T cells from PBMCs. Described subset: CD45RA-negative fraction. The receptors here all came from a young man in good health. Some clones in this sample may be carry-over from other donors' samples.

With respect to this clone: A clone one base away is much larger, so this may be a read error. Here the CDR3 DNA reads TGTGCCTGGAGTATAGACAGTGGGACTAAAGCTTTCTTT. Protein sequence: CAWSIDSGTKAFF. This chain connects TRBV30 to TRBJ1-1; weak D call: TRBD1 (5 bases). This CDR3 has 13 residues. Germline CDR1 is GTSNPN and CDR2 is SVGIG (reference sequence). Between the trimmed V and J ends, which lost 2 bases and 9 bases, there was a span of 16 bases.

The V gene is TRBV5-1, the J gene TRBJ2-6; unclear D gene. CDR3 length: 18 amino acids. CDR1 is SGHRS, CDR2 YFSETQ, per germline. The V end was cut by 0 bases, the J end by 0 bases, with 13 bases between. The CDR3 sequence is CASSLEVIKHSGANVLTF. CDR3 nucleotides: TGCGCCAGCAGCTTGGAGGTGATCAAGCACTCTGGGGCCAACGTCCTGACTTTC.

This rearrangement joins TRBV14 to TRBJ2-1, with 11 bases matching TRBD2. Germline V gives CDR1 SGHDN, CDR2 FVKESK. The junction had 8 bases not matched to a gene; V was cut back by 4 bases and J by 3 bases. This CDR3 region has 17 residues. CDR3 protein: CASSRTTLAGGYNEQFF. CDR3 nucleotide sequence: TGTGCCAGCAGCCGGACAACTCTAGCGGGAGGCTACAATGAGCAGTTCTTC.

Concerning this clone: This CDR3 is also generated by other DNA sequences in the sample. In DNA form, the CDR3 reads TGCGCCAGCAGCTCGACAGGGCCCACAGATACGCAGTATTTT. Translating gives CASSSTGPTDTQYF. This chain joins TRBV5-1 and TRBJ2-3, with 7 bases identical to TRBD1. CDR1 SGHRS and CDR2 YFSETQ come from the germline V gene. This CDR3 region has 14 residues. With V trimmed by 3 bases and J by 2 bases, 3 bases remained unmatched.

This clone has just a few counts. The chain links TRBV11-1 to TRBJ2-3, with 13 bases lining up with TRBD2. The V gene end was trimmed by 5 bases and the J gene end by 6 bases; junction bases not matched to a gene: 14. The germline CDR1 and CDR2 sequences are SGHAT and FQDESV (reference sequence). The CDR3 extends over 18 amino acids. CDR3: CASSPLAGTSGAGDTQYF. CDR3 nucleotide sequence: TGTGCCAGCAGCCCCTTAGCCGGGACTAGCGGGGCGGGGGATACGCAGTATTTT.

This clone has a single count. The J gene is TRBJ2-5, the V gene TRBV18; D perhaps matches TRBD1 (6 bases). Looked up from germline, CDR1 is KGHSH and CDR2 is LQKENI. This CDR3 has 15 amino acids. Trimming cost V 2 bases and J 4 bases, with 14 bases left between them. The CDR3 DNA sequence: TGTGCCAGCTCACCAATGAGGACAGAGGGAGAGACCCAGTACTTC. This codes for CASSPMRTEGETQYF.

The chain combines TRBV11-3 with TRBJ2-4; TRBD1 might be the D (6 bases). The CDR3 spans 15 residues. V was cut by 5 bases and J by 0 bases, with 11 bases left in between. Germline V gene lookup returns CDR1 SGHNT and CDR2 YENEEA. CDR3 nucleotides: TGTGCCAGCAGCGTAGGGGGAGTAGCCAAAAACATTCAGTACTTC. It specifies CASSVGGVAKNIQYF. The variable domain in full, with the rest retrieved from reference TRBV11-3 and TRBJ2-4, is EAGVVQSPRYKIIEKKQPVAFWCNPISGHNTLYWYLQNLGQGPELLIRYENEEAVDDSQLPKDRFSAERLKGVDSTLKIQPAELGDSAVYLCASSVGGVAKNIQYFGAGTRLSVL.

This rearrangement joins TRBV28 to TRBJ2-1, with a tentative D call TRBD1 (6 bases). The germline V gene has CDR1 MDHEN and CDR2 SYDVKM. Trimming took 6 bases from V and 7 from J, leaving 19 bases between them. The CDR3 consists of 15 residues. CDR3 nucleotides: TGTGCCAGCAGACTAAGCGGAGTCCAGGGGAATGAGCAGTTCTTC. It yields the protein CASRLSGVQGNEQFF. Full variable domain (remainder filled in from reference TRBV28 and TRBJ2-1): DVKVTQSSRYLVKRTGEKVFLECVQDMDHENMFWYRQDPGLGLRLIYFSYDVKMKEKGDIPEGYSVSREKKERFSLILESASTNQTSMYLCASRLSGVQGNEQFFGPGTRLTVL.

The chain carries TRBV28 and TRBJ2-5, with 7 bases that match TRBD1. Germline loops: CDR1 MDHEN, CDR2 SYDVKM. The V segment lost 0 bases and the J segment 5 bases; nucleotides outside the gene matches: 6. The CDR3 has 15 residues. Here the CDR3 DNA reads TGTGCCAGCAGTTTATGGGTAGGGGGCGGGGAGACCCAGTACTTC. Amino acid sequence: CASSLWVGGGETQYF.

The J gene is TRBJ2-3, the V gene TRBV27; tentatively, D is TRBD2 (5 bases). The CDR3 is 17 residues long. V was shortened by 1 base and J by 7 bases, with 21 bases between the two germline ends. Per germline, CDR1 MNHEY and CDR2 SMNVEV (reference sequence). CDR3 residues: CASSLYLPRGYTYTQYF. CDR3 coding DNA: TGTGCCAGCAGTTTATATCTGCCCCGCGGGTATACATATACGCAGTATTTT.

This rearrangement joins TRBV7-8 to TRBJ2-7, with D possibly matching TRBD1 (6 bases). The germline V and J ends were trimmed by 2 bases and 0 bases, with 8 bases remaining between them. Germline lookup yields CDR1 SGHVS and CDR2 FQNEAQ. CDR3 length equals 14 residues. Written as DNA, the CDR3 is TGTGCCAGCAGCTTACTGGACAGCTCCTACGAGCAGTACTTC. This encodes CASSLLDSSYEQYF. Using reference TRBV7-8 and TRBJ2-7 for the parts outside the CDR3, the full variable domain is GAGVSQSPRYKVAKRGQDVALRCDPISGHVSLFWYQQALGQGPEFLTYFQNEAQLDKSGLPSDRFFAERPEGSVSTLKIQRTQQEDSAVYLCASSLLDSSYEQYFGPGTRLTVT.

The chain employs TRBV6-5 and TRBJ1-1; TRBD1 agrees at 8 bases. This CDR3 has 12 amino acids. The V gene's germline CDR1 is MNHEY and CDR2 SVGAGI. The V gene end was trimmed by 5 bases and the J gene end by 8 bases; junction bases not matched to a gene: 4. In DNA, the CDR3 is TGTGCCAGCAGTAAGGGGACAGGCGAAGCTTTCTTT. Translated: CASSKGTGEAFF.

This clone occurred many times. V usage is TRBV20-1 and J usage is TRBJ2-2, with D hard to call. From germline, CDR1 is DFQATT and CDR2 SNEGSKA (reference sequence). V was clipped by 5 bases and J by 3 bases, with 4 bases between them. There are 11 residues in the CDR3. The CDR3 spells CSAGDTGELFF. CDR3 nucleotide sequence: TGCAGTGCTGGGGACACCGGGGAGCTGTTTTTT.

This clone was counted ten times or more. The chain joins TRBV29-1 to TRBJ2-7, with unresolved D. There are 16 residues in the CDR3. Trimming left V 4 bases short and J 3 bases short, with 22 bases between. Looked up from germline, CDR1 is SQVTM and CDR2 is ANQGSEA. The CDR3 here is CSVVKPLRAFNYEQYF. DNA for the CDR3: TGCAGCGTTGTCAAGCCGCTGCGAGCATTCAACTACGAGCAGTACTTC.

The V call is TRBV5-1, the J call TRBJ2-7; D may be TRBD2 (6 bases). Germline loops: CDR1 SGHRS, CDR2 YFSETQ. This CDR3 comprises 15 residues. The V gene lost 4 bases and the J gene lost 5 bases, with 19 bases spanning the gap. The CDR3 bases are TGCGCCAGCAGCCCGGTGGGGGGAGGCCCCGACGAGCAGTACTTC. Its translation is CASSPVGGGPDEQYF. Looking up the rest from reference TRBV5-1 and TRBJ2-7 gives the full variable domain: KAGVTQTPRYLIKTRGQQVTLSCSPISGHRSVSWYQQTPGQGLQFLFEYFSETQRNKGNFPGRFSGRQFSNSRSEMNVSTLELGDSALYLCASSPVGGGPDEQYFGPGTRLTVT.

This chain joins TRBV5-4 and TRBJ2-1, with D tentatively TRBD2 (5 bases). V shed 1 base and J shed 0 bases, with 8 bases lying between them. CDR3 length equals 15 residues. Germline V gene lookup returns CDR1 SGHNT and CDR2 YYREEE (reference sequence). CDR3 residues: CASSLWRSSYNEQFF. CDR3 coding DNA: TGTGCCAGCAGCTTGTGGAGGAGCTCCTACAATGAGCAGTTCTTC.

The chain joins TRBV2 to TRBJ2-7; D is uncertain. Germline CDR1 reads SNHLY; CDR2 reads FYNNEI. V was trimmed by 1 base and J by 1 base, leaving 5 bases between them. CDR3 length equals 13 residues. The CDR3 region is CASSEDKSYEQYF. The CDR3 nucleotides are TGTGCCAGCAGTGAAGATAAGTCCTACGAGCAGTACTTC.

This clone was detected once. CDR3 in DNA: TGTGCCAGCAGAAGGGACGGTCAGGGGCGCAATCAGCCCCAGCATTTT. It is translated as CASRRDGQGRNQPQHF. This rearrangement joins TRBV2 to TRBJ1-5; D is perhaps TRBD1 (6 bases). Trimming pared 6 bases from V and 2 bases from J, leaving 17 bases between. Germline CDR1 and CDR2: SNHLY and FYNNEI. CDR3 size: 16 residues.

This clone was detected many times. The chain is built from TRBV7-9 and TRBJ2-1, with 13 bases fitting TRBD2. The germline V gene encodes CDR1 SEHNR and CDR2 FQNEAQ (reference sequence). There are 15 residues in the CDR3. Trimming took 4 bases from V and 7 from J; bases not matched to a gene: 4. The CDR3 region has the DNA TGTGCCAGCAGCTCACGGACTAGCGGGAGTAATGAGCAGTTCTTC. This encodes CASSSRTSGSNEQFF.